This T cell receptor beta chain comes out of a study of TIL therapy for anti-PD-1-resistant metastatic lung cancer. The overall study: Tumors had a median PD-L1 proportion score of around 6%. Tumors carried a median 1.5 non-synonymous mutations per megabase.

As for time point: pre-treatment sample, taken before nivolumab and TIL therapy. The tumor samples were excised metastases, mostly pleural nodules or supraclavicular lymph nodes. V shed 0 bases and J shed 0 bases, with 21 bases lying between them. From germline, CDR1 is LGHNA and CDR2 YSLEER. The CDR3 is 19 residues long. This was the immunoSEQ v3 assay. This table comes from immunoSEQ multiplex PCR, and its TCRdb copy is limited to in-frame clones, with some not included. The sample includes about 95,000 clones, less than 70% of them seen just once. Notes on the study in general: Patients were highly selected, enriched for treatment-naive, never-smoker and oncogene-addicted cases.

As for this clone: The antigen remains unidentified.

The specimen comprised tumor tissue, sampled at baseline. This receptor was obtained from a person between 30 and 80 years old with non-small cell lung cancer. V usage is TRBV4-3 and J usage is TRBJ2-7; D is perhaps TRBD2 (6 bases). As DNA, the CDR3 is TGCGCCAGCAGCCAAGATATTTGGCCTAGCGCCCGAACCTCCTACGAGCAGTACTTC. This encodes CASSQDIWPSARTSYEQYF.